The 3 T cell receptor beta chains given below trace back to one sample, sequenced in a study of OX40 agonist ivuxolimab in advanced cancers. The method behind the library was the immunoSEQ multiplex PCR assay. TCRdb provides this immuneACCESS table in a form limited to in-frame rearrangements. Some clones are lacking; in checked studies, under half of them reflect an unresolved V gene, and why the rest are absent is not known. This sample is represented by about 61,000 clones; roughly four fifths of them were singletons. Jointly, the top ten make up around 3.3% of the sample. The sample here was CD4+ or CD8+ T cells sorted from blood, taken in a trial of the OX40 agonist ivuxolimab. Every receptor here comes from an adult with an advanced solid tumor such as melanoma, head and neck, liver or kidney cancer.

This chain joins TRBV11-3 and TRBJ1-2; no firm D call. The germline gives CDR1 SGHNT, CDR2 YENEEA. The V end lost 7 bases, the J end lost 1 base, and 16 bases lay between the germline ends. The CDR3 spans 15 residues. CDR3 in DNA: TGTGCCAGCACCCCCGCGGACGGTGGTAACTATGGCTACACCTTC. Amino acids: CASTPADGGNYGYTF.

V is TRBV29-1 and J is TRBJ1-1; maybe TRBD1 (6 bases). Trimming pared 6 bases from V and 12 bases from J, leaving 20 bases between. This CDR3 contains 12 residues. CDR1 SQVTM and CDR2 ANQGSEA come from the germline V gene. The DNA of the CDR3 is TGCAGCGTCGACGTGGGGGCGATCCCAACTTTCTTT. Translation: CSVDVGAIPTFF. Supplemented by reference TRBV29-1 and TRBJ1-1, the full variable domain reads SAVISQKPSRDICQRGTSLTIQCQVDSQVTMMFWYRQQPGQSLTLIATANQGSEATYESGFVIDKFPISRPNLTFSTLTVSNMSPEDSSIYLCSVDVGAIPTFFGQGTRLTVV.

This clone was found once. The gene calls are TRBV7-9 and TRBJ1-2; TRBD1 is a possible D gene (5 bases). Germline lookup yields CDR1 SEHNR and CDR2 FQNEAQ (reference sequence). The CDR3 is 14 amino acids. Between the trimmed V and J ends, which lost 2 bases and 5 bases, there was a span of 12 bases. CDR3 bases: TGTGCCAGCAGCTTACTTCGACAGACGTATGGCTACACCTTC. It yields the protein CASSLLRQTYGYTF. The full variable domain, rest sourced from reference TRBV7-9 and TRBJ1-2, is DTGVSQNPRHKITKRGQNVTFRCDPISEHNRLYWYRQTLGQGPEFLTYFQNEAQLEKSRLLSDRFSAERPKGSFSTLEIQRTEQGDSAMYLCASSLLRQTYGYTFGSGTRLTVV.